The 4 T cell receptor beta chains presented below share a single source sample, sequenced in a study of vaccination effects on CD4 cells after COVID-19. After expansion with viral peptide pools in the ViraFEST assay, antigen-specific CD4+ T cells were sequenced. CD4+ T cell isolation took place after nine to eleven days of culture. Vaccinated participants had no history of SARS-CoV-2 infection and tested negative for nucleocapsid antibodies. Antigens for these TCRs are unknown. The data were produced by immunoSEQ multiplex PCR, yet TCRdb's version contains in-frame clones alone and is incomplete. The table records tens of thousands of clones, almost 70% of them present only once. Specimen: CD4+ T cells from PBMCs cultured with HCoV-NL63 spike peptides, collected before COVID-19 vaccination. The receptors originated from a human donor who received a COVID-19 vaccine.

The chain employs TRBV4-2 and TRBJ2-1; the match to TRBD1 covers 8 bases. The V segment lost 1 base and the J segment 4 bases; nucleotides outside the gene matches: 6. The CDR3 is made up of 16 amino acids. Germline V gene lookup returns CDR1 LGHNA and CDR2 YNFKEQ. As DNA, the CDR3 is TGTGCCAGCAGCCAAGTAGGACAGGGAAGGTACAATGAGCAGTTCTTC. This codes for CASSQVGQGRYNEQFF.

The rearrangement joins TRBV4-2 to TRBJ2-1, with TRBD2 matching 9 bases. J lost 8 bases, V lost 4 bases, and 18 bases had no gene match. The CDR3 runs to 18 residues. The germline gives CDR1 LGHNA, CDR2 YNFKEQ. The CDR3 sequence: CASSRQPIAGEVSHEQFF. In DNA, the CDR3 is TGTGCCAGCAGCCGACAACCGATAGCGGGAGAGGTGTCACATGAGCAGTTCTTC.

As for this clone: The junction departs from germline at one end; a sequencing error may be responsible. The rearrangement uses TRBV2 and TRBJ1-1, with D possibly matching TRBD1 (6 bases). The CDR3 loop spans 14 amino acids. Germline V lookup: CDR1 SNHLY, CDR2 FYNNEI. The CDR3 loop reads CASSGRQGNAEAFF. The CDR3 region has the DNA TGTGCCAGCAGTGGGAGGCAGGGGAACGCTGAAGCTTTCTTT. Using reference TRBV2 and TRBJ1-1 for the parts outside the CDR3, the full variable domain is EPEVTQTPSHQVTQMGQEVILRCVPISNHLYFYWYRQILGQKVEFLVSFYNNEISEKSEIFDDQFSVERPDGSNFTLKIRSTKLEDSAMYFCASSGRQGNAEAFFGQGTRLTVV.

The CDR3 loop reads CASSQRGYGYTF. The CDR3 DNA sequence: TGTGCCAGCAGCCAACGGGGGTATGGCTACACCTTC. This chain joins TRBV3-1 (or the pseudogene TRBV3-2) and TRBJ1-2, with D perhaps matching TRBD1 (5 bases). Germline CDR1 and CDR2: LGHDT and YNNKEL (reference sequence). The CDR3 has 12 residues. Trimming removed 2 bases at V and 5 bases at J, with 6 bases between.